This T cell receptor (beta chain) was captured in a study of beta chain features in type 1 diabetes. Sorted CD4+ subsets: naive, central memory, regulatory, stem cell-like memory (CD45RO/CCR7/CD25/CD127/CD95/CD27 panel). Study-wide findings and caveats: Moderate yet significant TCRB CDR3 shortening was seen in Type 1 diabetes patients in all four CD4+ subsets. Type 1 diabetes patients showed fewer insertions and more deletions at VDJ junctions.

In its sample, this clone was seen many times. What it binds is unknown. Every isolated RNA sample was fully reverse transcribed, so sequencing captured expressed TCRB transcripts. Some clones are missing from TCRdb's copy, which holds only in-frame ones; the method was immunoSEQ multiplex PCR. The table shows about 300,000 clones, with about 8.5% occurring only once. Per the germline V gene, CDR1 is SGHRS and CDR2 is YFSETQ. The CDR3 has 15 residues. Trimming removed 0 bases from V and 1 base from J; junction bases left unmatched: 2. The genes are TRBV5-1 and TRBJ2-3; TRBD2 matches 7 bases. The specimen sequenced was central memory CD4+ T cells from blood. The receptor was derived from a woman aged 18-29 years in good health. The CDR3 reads CASSLDGLGTDTQYF. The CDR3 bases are TGCGCCAGCAGCTTGGATGGACTAGGCACAGATACGCAGTATTTT.